The clone carrying this T cell receptor (beta chain) was counted a few times. Its antigen remains unknown. The data derive from a study of shared clonotypes between healthy human individuals. General observations from the study: For naive CD4 cells, 5% to 6.5% of clonotypes were shared across a handful of donors.

Only Caucasian adults living in Nashville, Tennessee made up the donor group. Here immunoSEQ multiplex PCR was the method, and the copy in TCRdb shows in-frame clones only, minus some. The sample yields some 300,000 clones, about 73% seen once. V was pared by 0 bases and J by 7 bases, with 13 bases between. In germline, CDR1 is SGHRS, CDR2 YFSETQ. This CDR3 region has 14 residues. The TCR was taken from a young man in good health. The V and J genes are TRBV5-1 and TRBJ1-2; D remains ambiguous. Sequencing was done on a sample of memory CD4+ T cells sorted from blood. Subset given: CD45RA-negative fraction. The CDR3 loop reads CASSLANTALGYTF. The CDR3 nucleotides read TGCGCCAGCAGCTTGGCCAACACCGCGCTTGGCTACACCTTC.